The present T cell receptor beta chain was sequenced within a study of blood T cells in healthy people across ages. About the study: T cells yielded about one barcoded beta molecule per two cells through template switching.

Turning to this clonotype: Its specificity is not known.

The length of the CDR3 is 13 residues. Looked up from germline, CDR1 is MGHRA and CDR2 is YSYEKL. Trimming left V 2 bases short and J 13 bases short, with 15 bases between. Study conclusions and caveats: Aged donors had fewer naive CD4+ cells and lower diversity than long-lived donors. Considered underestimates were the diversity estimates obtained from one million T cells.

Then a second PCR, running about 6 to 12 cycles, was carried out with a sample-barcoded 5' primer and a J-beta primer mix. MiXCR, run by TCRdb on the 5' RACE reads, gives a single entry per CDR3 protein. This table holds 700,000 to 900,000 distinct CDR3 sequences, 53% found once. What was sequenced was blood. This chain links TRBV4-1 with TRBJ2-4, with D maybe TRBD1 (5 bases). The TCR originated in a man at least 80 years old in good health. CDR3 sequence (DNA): TGCGCCAGCAGCCAATCCGCGCAGGGCCTGCAGTACTTC. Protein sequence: CASSQSAQGLQYF.